This T cell receptor beta chain emerged from a study of blood T cell repertoires in COVID-19 (TCRdb year 2020). As for the study more broadly: The collaborator samples originated in the United States, Italy and Spain and spanned the acute and convalescent phases of COVID-19. Samples were obtained from the ongoing ImmuneRACE study (first 160 participants) and from 1,254 subjects provided by 6 global collaborators. Where available, HLA class I and class II types were taken from metadata supplied by the sample provider and were not determined by assay-based typing. Deeply sampled blood TCRbeta repertoires from subjects exposed to, actively infected with, or recovered from COVID-19 were included in the dataset. The prospective study material was composed of cDNA or gDNA derived from T cells, B-cell-depleted T cells, or PBMCs. A freely available public database, intended as a resource for researchers studying the immune response to SARS-CoV-2, is where the repertoires were released. Nearly every sample came with metadata listing a de-identified subject ID, COVID-19 status, age in years and sex.

Worth noting for this clone: Its antigen is still unknown. The sample holds no much larger clone one base away, and base qualities are not on file.

The research as a whole found: The amount of clinical and demographic metadata varied by source and participant and was provided uncurated.

Collaborating institutions collected whole blood in K2EDTA tubes following their own protocols. For TCRbeta analysis, collaborators shipped samples in one of three forms: frozen whole blood, isolated PBMCs, or DNA extracted from either of those sample types. The germline V gene gives CDR1 as SQVTM and CDR2 as ANQGSEA. V lost 0 bases and J lost 3 bases, and the count of bases not matched to a germline gene is 5. Its CDR3 holds 16 amino acids, cysteine through phenylalanine. Here the CDR3 DNA is all that survives: 48 bases in frame from base 1. TCRbeta CDR3 regions were amplified from genomic DNA by means of the immunoSEQ Assay, a bias-controlled multiplex PCR. Per the authors' processing: Nucleated cell counts per sample were estimated from amplification of reference gene primers within the assay. To quantify the absolute abundance of each unique TCRbeta CDR3 rearrangement, sequence reads were collapsed and filtered. For each sample, productive Simpson clonality was calculated as the square root of Simpson's diversity index across productive rearrangements. TCRdb mirrors the immuneACCESS table, restricted to in-frame sequences. Some clones are absent from its copies; in checked studies, under half trace to an unresolved V gene, and the reason for the others is unknown. V, J and clone size were drawn from that table, and D and trimming were deduced from the DNA. For this sample there are about 170,000 clones; around 84% appear just once. About 7.3% of the sample belongs to the ten largest clones.

Sequencing used peripheral blood. Here the chain combines TRBV29-1 and TRBJ2-1, and 10 junctional nucleotides match TRBD2. This sequence was found in a man aged 45-60 years with active or convalescent COVID-19. The CDR3 protein sequence reads: CSVEDRTSGYYNEQFF. The nucleotide sequence is given as TGCAGCGTTGAAGATCGGACTAGCGGATACTACAATGAGCAGTTCTTC.